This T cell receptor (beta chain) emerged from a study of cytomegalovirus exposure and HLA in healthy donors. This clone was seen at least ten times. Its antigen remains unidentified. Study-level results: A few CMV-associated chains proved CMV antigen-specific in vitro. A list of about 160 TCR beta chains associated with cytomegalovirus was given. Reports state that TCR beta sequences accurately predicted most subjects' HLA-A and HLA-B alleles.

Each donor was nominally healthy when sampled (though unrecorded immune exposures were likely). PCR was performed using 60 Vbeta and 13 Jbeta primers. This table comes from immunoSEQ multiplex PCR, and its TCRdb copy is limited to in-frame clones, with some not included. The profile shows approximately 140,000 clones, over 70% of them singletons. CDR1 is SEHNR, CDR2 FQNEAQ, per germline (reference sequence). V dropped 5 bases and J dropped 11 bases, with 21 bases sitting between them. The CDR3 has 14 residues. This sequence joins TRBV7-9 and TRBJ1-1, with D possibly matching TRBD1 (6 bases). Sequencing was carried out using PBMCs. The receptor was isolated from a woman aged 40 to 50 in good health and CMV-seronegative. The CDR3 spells CASSEAGVSSRAFF. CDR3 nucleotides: TGTGCCAGCAGCGAAGCAGGGGTCTCTAGTCGGGCTTTCTTT.